A selection of T cell receptor beta chains follows, all from one sample in a study of blood T cells in healthy people across ages. A single record per CDR3 protein comes from TCRdb applying MiXCR to the 5' RACE reads. The sample has 650,000 to 1,000,000 distinct CDR3 sequences; 30% to 45% are singletons. Input material: blood. The receptors shown here come from a man between 18 and 35 years old in good health. Both conserved end residues are part of each CDR3.

CDR3 protein	V gene
CASSLDVGITDTQYF	TRBV7-2
CAISDKDRYNYGYTF	TRBV10-3
CASSEQGPQETQYF	TRBV7-9
CASSPTEINQPQHF	TRBV12-3/TRBV12-4
CAIMRQGTYEQYF	TRBV10-3
CASSPSWTQYF	TRBV12-3/TRBV12-4
CASRPSGATGELFF	TRBV12-3/TRBV12-4
CSARGLAGGPPDTQYF	TRBV20-1
CASSLDWEREPQHF	TRBV7-9
CNVDSLAGAPGDEQFF	TRBV29-1
CASSQEGGSYNEQFF	TRBV4-3
CASSQEVGQGRSYEQYF	TRBV4-3
CASTSGPSGELFF	TRBV28
CASNLPGGPSSEQYF	TRBV6-6
CASSLSGSHQETRYF	TRBV7-8
CSADSGTEVTDTQYF	TRBV20-1
CASSQRQGNYGYTF	TRBV3-1
CASTPWARGQSYEQYF	TRBV7-9
CASSADSYTSGELFF	TRBV9
CASISTGTSKPSEQFF	TRBV12-3/TRBV12-4
CAISDPSGGAADTQYF	TRBV10-3
CSAREGAGQPANYGYTF	TRBV20-1
CASSFSNYEQYF	TRBV12-3/TRBV12-4
CASSPAGFADMQYF	TRBV12-3/TRBV12-4
CSVVLATGELFF	TRBV29-1
CASSHTGQYVDEQFF	TRBV9
CASSFGTGGTGANVLTF	TRBV13
CAISLGGPSNEQFF	TRBV10-3
CSARVRALYNSPLHF	TRBV20-1
CSARVGGAYEQYF	TRBV20-1
CATRRTTEAFF	TRBV7-9
CASSWGWGTDTQYF	TRBV7-3
CASSYSRGADTQYF	TRBV6-2/TRBV6-3
CSARDPGNNSPLHF	TRBV20-1
CASSPGTSGGLVTDTQYF	TRBV5-4
CASASVGGYEQYF	TRBV5-1
CASSLTRESNEQFF	TRBV7-7
CASRTQGGGYTF	TRBV12-3/TRBV12-4
CASSEYREVGSPLHF	TRBV25-1
CSAPTCGVTDTQYF	TRBV20-1
CASSQRVQSPLHF	TRBV14
CSAREGDRVTEAFF	TRBV20-1
CSVGGGPNEKLFF	TRBV29-1
CASSRDPATNEKLFF	TRBV6-5
CASTPSGDRDGYTF	TRBV5-1
CASRSLEPTDTQYF	TRBV6-1
CASSPPEGNYGYTF	TRBV3-1
CASSQDLTSEETQYF	TRBV4-3
CASSLARTWEQYF	TRBV5-6
CASSLDTLGEAFF	TRBV5-6
CASRRDRGLVYNEQFF	TRBV7-2
CASRTRENSPLHF	TRBV25-1
CASSLGAPTYEQYF	TRBV27
CASSPQRTVCTEAFF	TRBV7-3
CASSVAGHYKQYF	TRBV9
CASSQAALNEKLFF	TRBV4-3
CAWSVPGTVGNEQYF	TRBV30